This T cell receptor (beta chain) was recovered during a study of blood T cell repertoires in COVID-19. About the research overall: Donors in the United States, Italy and Spain gave samples during acute or convalescent COVID-19. T cells, B-cell-depleted T cells, or PBMCs supplied cDNA or gDNA.

In the original processing: Counts of nucleated cells, estimated from reference gene primer amplification, were obtained. Here immunoSEQ multiplex PCR was the method, and the copy in TCRdb shows in-frame clones only, minus some. The D gene and trimming were derived from the DNA, and the V and J assignments and clone size from that table. The table includes approximately 84,000 clones, 83% detected once. This CDR3 is 14 amino acids long. Germline V CDR1 and CDR2: MNHNS, SASEGT. V dropped 2 bases and J dropped 8 bases, with 10 bases sitting between them. The clonotype comes from a woman older than 75 with acute or convalescent COVID-19. The gene calls are TRBV6-1 and TRBJ1-6; perhaps TRBD1 as D (6 bases). Sequenced material: peripheral blood. CDR3 bases: TGTGCCAGCAGTGAACAGGGGAGGGATTCACCCCTCCACTTT. Translating gives CASSEQGRDSPLHF.